This T cell receptor beta chain emerged from a study of cytomegalovirus exposure and HLA in healthy donors. This PCR relied on a set of 60 Vbeta primers and 13 Jbeta primers. Data came from immunoSEQ multiplex PCR; TCRdb stores just in-frame clones and leaves some out. The data hold around 200,000 clones, with 65% to 90% observed a single time. Study observations and caveats: In a later analysis, a missense DCLRE1C variant was linked to TCR beta V- and J-gene trimming. Later on, an analysis tied roughly 17,000 TCR beta sequences to HLA alleles at 0.05 false discovery rate. Cytomegalovirus-associated TCR beta chains were listed, numbering 164.

Worth noting for this clone: No antigen is known for it.

The receptor was isolated from a woman in her 30s in good health and CMV-seronegative. Sequencing input: PBMCs.

CDR3 coding DNA: TGCGCCAGCAGCCCGAACCCGGGACAGGGGTACAATGAGCAGTTCTTC. Translated: CASSPNPGQGYNEQFF. The chain employs TRBV5-1 and TRBJ2-1; 10 bases are shared with TRBD1. In germline, CDR1 is SGHRS, CDR2 YFSETQ. The CDR3 is 16 amino acids. Germline trimming cut 4 bases from V and 4 bases from J; bases unmatched to any gene: 8.